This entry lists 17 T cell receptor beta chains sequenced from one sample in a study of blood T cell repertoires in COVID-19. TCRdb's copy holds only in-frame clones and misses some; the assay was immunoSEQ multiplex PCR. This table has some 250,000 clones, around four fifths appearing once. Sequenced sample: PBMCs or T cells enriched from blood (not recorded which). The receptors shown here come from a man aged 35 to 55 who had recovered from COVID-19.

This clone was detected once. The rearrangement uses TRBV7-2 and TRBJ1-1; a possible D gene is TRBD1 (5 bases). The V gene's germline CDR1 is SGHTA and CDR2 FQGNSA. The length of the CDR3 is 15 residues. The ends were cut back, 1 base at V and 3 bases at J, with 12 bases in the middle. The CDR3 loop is CASSLVGQGYTEAFF. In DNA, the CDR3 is TGTGCCAGCAGCTTAGTAGGTCAGGGCTACACTGAAGCTTTCTTT.

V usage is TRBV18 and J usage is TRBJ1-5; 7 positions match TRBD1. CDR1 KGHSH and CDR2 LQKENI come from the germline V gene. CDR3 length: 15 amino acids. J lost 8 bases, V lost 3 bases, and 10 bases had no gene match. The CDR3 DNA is TGTGCCAGCTCACCCTCTCTGAGGGGGCAGGAGCCCCAGCATTTT. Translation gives CASSPSLRGQEPQHF.

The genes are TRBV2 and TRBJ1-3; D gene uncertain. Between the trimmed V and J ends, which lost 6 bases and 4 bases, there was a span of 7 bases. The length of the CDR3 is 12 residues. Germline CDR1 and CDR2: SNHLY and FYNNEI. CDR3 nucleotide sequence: TGTGCCAGCAGCCCACAAGGAAACACCATATATTTT. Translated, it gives CASSPQGNTIYF.

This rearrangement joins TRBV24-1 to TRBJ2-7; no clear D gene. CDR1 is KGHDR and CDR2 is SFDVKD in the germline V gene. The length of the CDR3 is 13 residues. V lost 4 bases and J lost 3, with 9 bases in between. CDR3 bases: TGTGCCACCAGTGACCCAGCTAGCTACGAGCAGTACTTC. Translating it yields CATSDPASYEQYF.

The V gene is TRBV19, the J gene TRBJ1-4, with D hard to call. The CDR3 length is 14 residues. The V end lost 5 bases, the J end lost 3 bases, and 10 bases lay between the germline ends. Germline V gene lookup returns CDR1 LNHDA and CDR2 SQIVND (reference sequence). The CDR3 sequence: CASSPGGANEKLFF. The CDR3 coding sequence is TGTGCCAGTAGTCCGGGTGGAGCTAATGAAAAACTGTTTTTT.

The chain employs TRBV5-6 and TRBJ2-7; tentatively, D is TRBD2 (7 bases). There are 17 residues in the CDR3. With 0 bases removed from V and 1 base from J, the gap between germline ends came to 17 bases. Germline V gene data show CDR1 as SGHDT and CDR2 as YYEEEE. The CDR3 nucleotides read TGTGCCAGCAGCTTGGTAATTCGGGGGGCCTCTTCCTACGAGCAGTACTTC. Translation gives CASSLVIRGASSYEQYF.

The CDR3 DNA follows: TGTGCCAGTAGTATCAACCAGGTCCGCGAGCAGTACTTC. Protein product: CASSINQVREQYF. The rearrangement links TRBV19 to TRBJ2-7, with D uncertain. The length of the CDR3 is 13 residues. Germline V gene sequence: CDR1 LNHDA, CDR2 SQIVND (reference sequence). V lost 3 bases and J 6 bases, leaving 12 bases between the germline ends.

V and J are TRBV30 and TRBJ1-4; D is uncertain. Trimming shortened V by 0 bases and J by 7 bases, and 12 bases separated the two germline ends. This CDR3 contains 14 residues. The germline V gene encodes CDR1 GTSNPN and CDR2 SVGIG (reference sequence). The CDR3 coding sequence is TGTGCCTGGAGTGTGTCAGGTGGATCTGAAAAACTGTTTTTT. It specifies CAWSVSGGSEKLFF.

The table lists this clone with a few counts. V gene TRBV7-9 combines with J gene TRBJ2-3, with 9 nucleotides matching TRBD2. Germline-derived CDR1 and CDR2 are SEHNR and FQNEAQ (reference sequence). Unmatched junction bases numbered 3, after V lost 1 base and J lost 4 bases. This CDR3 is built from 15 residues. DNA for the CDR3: TGTGCCAGCAGCTTAGGTTTAGCGGGAGCAGATACGCAGTATTTT. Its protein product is CASSLGLAGADTQYF.

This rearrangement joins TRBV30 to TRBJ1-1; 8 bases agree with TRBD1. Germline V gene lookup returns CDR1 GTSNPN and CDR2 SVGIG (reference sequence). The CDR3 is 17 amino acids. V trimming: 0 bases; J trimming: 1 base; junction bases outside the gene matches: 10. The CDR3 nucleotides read TGTGCCTGGAGTGTACGACAGGGGAATATTCCGAACACTGAAGCTTTCTTT. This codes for CAWSVRQGNIPNTEAFF. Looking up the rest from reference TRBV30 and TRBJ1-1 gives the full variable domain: SQTIHQWPATLVQPVGSPLSLECTVEGTSNPNLYWYRQAAGRGLQLLFYSVGIGQISSEVPQNLSASRPQDRQFILSSKKLLLSDSGFYLCAWSVRQGNIPNTEAFFGQGTRLTVV.

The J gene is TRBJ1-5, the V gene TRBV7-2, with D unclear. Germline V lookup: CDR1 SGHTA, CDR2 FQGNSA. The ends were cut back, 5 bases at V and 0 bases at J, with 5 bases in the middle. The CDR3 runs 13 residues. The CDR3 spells CASSPVSNQPQHF. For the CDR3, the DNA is TGTGCCAGCAGCCCGGTTAGCAATCAGCCCCAGCATTTT.

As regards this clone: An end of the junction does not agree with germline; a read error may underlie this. The CDR3: CASSSGDNSF. The CDR3 nucleotides are TGTGCCAGCAGTTCTGGGGACAACTCCTTC. J is TRBJ1-2 and V is TRBV2; D possibly corresponds to TRBD1 (6 bases). This CDR3 spans 10 amino acids. Germline V CDR1 and CDR2: SNHLY, FYNNEI.

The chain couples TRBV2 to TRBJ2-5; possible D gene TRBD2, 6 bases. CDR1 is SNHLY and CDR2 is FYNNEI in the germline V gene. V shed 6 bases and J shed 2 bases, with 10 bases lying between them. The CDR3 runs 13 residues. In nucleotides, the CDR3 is TGTGCCAGCAGGGCGAGCGGGCAAGAGACCCAGTACTTC. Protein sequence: CASRASGQETQYF.

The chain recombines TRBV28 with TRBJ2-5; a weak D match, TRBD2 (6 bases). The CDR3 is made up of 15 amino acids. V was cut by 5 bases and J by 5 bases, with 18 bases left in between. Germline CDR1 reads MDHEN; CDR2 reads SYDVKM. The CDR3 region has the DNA TGTGCCAGCAGTCCGACCTTGGCGGGATGGGAGACCCAGTACTTC. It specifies CASSPTLAGWETQYF.

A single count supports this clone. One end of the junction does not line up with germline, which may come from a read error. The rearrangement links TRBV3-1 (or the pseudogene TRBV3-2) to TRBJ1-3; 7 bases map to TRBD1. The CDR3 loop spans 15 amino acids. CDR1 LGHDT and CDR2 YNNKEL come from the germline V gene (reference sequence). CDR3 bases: TGTGCCAGCAGCCTCCACGGGACAGCTGGGAACACCATATATTTT. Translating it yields CASSLHGTAGNTIYF.

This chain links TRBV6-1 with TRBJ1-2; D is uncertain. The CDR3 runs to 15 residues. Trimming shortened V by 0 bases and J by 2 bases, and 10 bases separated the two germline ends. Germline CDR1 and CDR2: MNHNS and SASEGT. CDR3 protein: CASSEAGGRNYGYTF. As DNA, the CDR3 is TGTGCCAGCAGTGAAGCGGGAGGACGCAACTATGGCTACACCTTC.

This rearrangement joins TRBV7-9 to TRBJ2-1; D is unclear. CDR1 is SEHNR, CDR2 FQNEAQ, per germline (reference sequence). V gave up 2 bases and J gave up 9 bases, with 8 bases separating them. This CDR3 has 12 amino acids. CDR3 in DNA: TGTGCCAGCAGCTTACTATTTCTTGAGCAGTTCTTC. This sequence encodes CASSLLFLEQFF.